This T cell receptor (beta chain) is from a study of technical replicates of blood from a few donors. The CDR3 totals 15 residues. Trimming cost V 2 bases and J 4 bases; bases outside gene matches: 6. CDR1 SGDLS and CDR2 YYNGEE come from the germline V gene. The table lists this clone with a count of one. TCRdb keeps only in-frame clones here, not all; method: immunoSEQ multiplex PCR. Here the sample spans 60,000 or so clones, approximately 87% being singletons. Material: PBMCs. The receptor was derived from a human donor in good health. Some clones in this sample may be carry-over from other donors' samples. J is TRBJ2-5 and V is TRBV9; TRBD1 aligns across 9 bases. In DNA, the CDR3 is TGTGCCAGCAGCGTGTACAGGGGGCTGGGAGAGACCCAGTACTTC. It yields the protein CASSVYRGLGETQYF. Using reference TRBV9 and TRBJ2-5 for the parts outside the CDR3, the full variable domain is DSGVTQTPKHLITATGQRVTLRCSPRSGDLSVYWYQQSLDQGLQFLIQYYNGEERAKGNILERFSAQQFPDLHSELNLSSLELGDSALYFCASSVYRGLGETQYFGPGTRLLVL.